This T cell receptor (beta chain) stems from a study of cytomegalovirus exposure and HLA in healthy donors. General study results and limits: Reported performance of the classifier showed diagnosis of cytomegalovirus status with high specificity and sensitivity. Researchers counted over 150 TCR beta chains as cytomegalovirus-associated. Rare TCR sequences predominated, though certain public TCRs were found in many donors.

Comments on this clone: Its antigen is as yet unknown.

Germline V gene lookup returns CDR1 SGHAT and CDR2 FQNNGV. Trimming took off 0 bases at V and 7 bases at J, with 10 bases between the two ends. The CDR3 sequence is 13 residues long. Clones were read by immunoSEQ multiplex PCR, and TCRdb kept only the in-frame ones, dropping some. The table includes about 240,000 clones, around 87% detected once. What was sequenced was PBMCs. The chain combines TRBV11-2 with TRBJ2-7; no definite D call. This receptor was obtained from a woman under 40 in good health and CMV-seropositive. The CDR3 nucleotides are TGTGCCAGCAGCTTAGATTCACTGCTTGAGCAGTACTTC. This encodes CASSLDSLLEQYF.